The clone carrying this T cell receptor beta chain was observed many times. Its antigen remains unknown. This sample stems from a study of T cells in Graves' hyperthyroidism and ophthalmopathy. Findings and caveats of the study: Among thyroid clonotypes expanded above 0.001, most also appeared in blood. Stable hyperthyroidism and ophthalmopathy were separated using 13 V-J signatures.

Researchers amplified the TCR beta CDR3 regions from RNA transcripts. During a first-round RT-PCR of the TCR CDR3, the HTBI primer set was used. TCRdb recomputed calls from the multiplex PCR reads with MiXCR, one row per CDR3 protein. The table lists approximately 600,000 distinct CDR3 sequences, approximately 15% of them singletons. Not enrolled were patients with uncontrolled infection, other autoimmune disease, pregnancy or lactation. Thyroid ultrasound and orbital computed tomography, with clinical symptoms and serum thyroxine and TRAb, informed diagnoses. Per the germline V gene, CDR1 is SGDLS and CDR2 is YYNGEE. Trimming took off 1 base at V and 5 bases at J, with 9 bases between the two ends. There are 13 residues in the CDR3.

This receptor was obtained from a woman aged 18-30 years with Graves' ophthalmopathy. V and J are TRBV9 and TRBJ2-5, with D possibly matching TRBD2 (5 bases). Material for sequencing was blood. The DNA for the CDR3 is TGTGCCAGCAGCGTAACGGGGTTGGAGACCCAGTACTTC. This encodes CASSVTGLETQYF.